Presented here are 28 T cell receptor beta chains from one specimen sequenced in a study of blood T cell repertoires in COVID-19. Generated by immunoSEQ multiplex PCR, the TCRdb table keeps only in-frame clones and is missing some. The table lists 64,000 or so clones, roughly four fifths of them singletons. The specimen sequenced was peripheral blood. These TCRs come from a human donor in a cohort sampled during active COVID-19.

This rearrangement joins TRBV2 to TRBJ1-2, with TRBD1 as a possible D gene (5 bases). From germline, CDR1 is SNHLY and CDR2 FYNNEI. The CDR3 loop spans 14 amino acids. V gave up 5 bases and J gave up 8 bases, with 18 bases separating them. In nucleotides, the CDR3 is TGTGCCAGCAGTCGGGACGCCGGGCGGGAGGGCTACACCTTC. Its translation is CASSRDAGREGYTF. The full variable domain, in which reference TRBV2 and TRBJ1-2 provide the parts outside the CDR3, is EPEVTQTPSHQVTQMGQEVILRCVPISNHLYFYWYRQILGQKVEFLVSFYNNEISEKSEIFDDQFSVERPDGSNFTLKIRSTKLEDSAMYFCASSRDAGREGYTFGSGTRLTVV.

The gene calls are TRBV11-2 and TRBJ2-7, with D uncertain. CDR1 and CDR2 from the germline V gene are SGHAT and FQNNGV. The CDR3 has 15 residues. V lost 6 bases, J lost 7 bases, and 22 bases lay in between. The CDR3 region has the DNA TGTGCCAGCAGGCTTCACCCGTCACGATTTCGGGAGCAGTACGTC. Its protein product is CASRLHPSRFREQYV.

The chain joins TRBV5-6 to TRBJ2-1, with TRBD1 matching 8 bases. Germline V gene lookup returns CDR1 SGHDT and CDR2 YYEEEE. V shed 7 bases, J shed 7 bases, and the junction held 7 bases outside the gene matches. The CDR3 has 13 amino acids. CDR3 residues: CASGTGLRNEQFF. The CDR3 region has the DNA TGTGCCAGCGGGACAGGATTAAGGAATGAGCAGTTCTTC.

The chain couples TRBV19 to TRBJ2-1, with a possible D match to TRBD1 (5 bases). There are 14 residues in the CDR3. The V gene lost 11 bases and the J gene lost 5 bases, with 19 bases spanning the gap. CDR1 is LNHDA, CDR2 SQIVND, per germline (reference sequence). The CDR3 coding sequence is TGTGCCCGATCGACAGACCAGACGAACAATGAGCAGTTCTTC. Amino acid sequence: CARSTDQTNNEQFF.

This chain uses TRBV6-1 with TRBJ2-1; TRBD1 aligns across 7 bases. V dropped 1 base and J dropped 6; count of bases not matched to a gene: 6. The length of the CDR3 is 15 residues. Germline CDR1 and CDR2: MNHNS and SASEGT. In DNA form, the CDR3 reads TGTGCCAGCAGTGAAGGACAGGGATGGGGCAATGAGCAGTTCTTC. Translating gives CASSEGQGWGNEQFF.

J is TRBJ2-2 and V is TRBV9; 8 bases match TRBD2. Unmatched junction bases numbered 5, after V lost 3 bases and J lost 1 base. CDR3 length: 16 residues. Germline CDR1 is SGDLS and CDR2 is YYNGEE. CDR3 nucleotides: TGTGCCAGCAGCGCATTCCTAGCGGGGAACACCGGGGAGCTGTTTTTT. As protein: CASSAFLAGNTGELFF.

This chain connects TRBV7-9 to TRBJ1-1; D is undetermined. With 4 bases removed from V and 0 bases from J, the gap between germline ends came to 3 bases. The CDR3 is 12 amino acids. The germline V gene encodes CDR1 SEHNR and CDR2 FQNEAQ (reference sequence). In nucleotides, the CDR3 is TGTGCCAGCAGCTACATGAACACTGAAGCTTTCTTT. It is translated as CASSYMNTEAFF.

V and J are TRBV6-1 and TRBJ2-2, with TRBD1 matching over 8 bases. The CDR3 is 15 amino acids. The germline gives CDR1 MNHNS, CDR2 SASEGT. V trimming: 3 bases; J trimming: 7 bases; junction bases outside the gene matches: 7. This CDR3 is CASSDGQGGVGELFF. The CDR3 nucleotides are TGTGCCAGCAGTGACGGACAGGGAGGTGTCGGGGAGCTGTTTTTT.

The rearrangement uses TRBV4-1 and TRBJ1-3, with TRBD1 matching over 9 bases. With V trimmed by 5 bases and J by 4 bases, 6 bases remained unmatched. The CDR3 runs 15 residues. From germline, CDR1 is MGHRA and CDR2 YSYEKL. In DNA form, the CDR3 reads TGCGCCAGCAGCTCCCGGGACAGGGCAGGAAACACCATATATTTT. It translates to CASSSRDRAGNTIYF.

The rearrangement links TRBV5-6 to TRBJ2-3; D perhaps matches TRBD1 (5 bases). The V end lost 4 bases, the J end lost 4 bases, and 10 bases lay between the germline ends. Germline V lookup: CDR1 SGHDT, CDR2 YYEEEE. The CDR3 contains 13 residues. The CDR3 DNA sequence: TGTGCCAGCAGCGACCAGGGCCCAGATACGCAGTATTTT. This codes for CASSDQGPDTQYF.

This clone was counted once. The V and J genes are TRBV5-1 and TRBJ1-4, with D unresolved. Deletions cut 7 bases from V and 3 bases from J, with 16 bases between. CDR1 is SGHRS, CDR2 YFSETQ, per germline. The CDR3 spans 15 residues. The CDR3, as DNA: TGCGCCAGCGCCCCGACGACATATCCTAATGAAAAACTGTTTTTT. Translating it yields CASAPTTYPNEKLFF.

The rearrangement links TRBV10-3 to TRBJ2-5, with 10 positions matching TRBD2. CDR1 and CDR2 (germline): ENHRY, SYGVKD. The CDR3 length is 14 residues. J gave up 3 bases and V 6 bases, and 4 bases lay outside the gene matches. The CDR3, as DNA: TGTGCCATCAGACAAGCGGGGGGGGAAGAGACCCAGTACTTC. It yields the protein CAIRQAGGEETQYF.

The chain joins TRBV6-4 to TRBJ2-2, with TRBD2 matching 10 bases. CDR1 is MRHNA and CDR2 is SNTAGT in the germline V gene. The CDR3 extends over 16 amino acids. J was trimmed by 5 bases and V by 6 bases; bases with no gene match: 9. DNA for the CDR3: TGTGCCAGCAGCGCGGCTAGCGGGGGAGCAACCGGGGAGCTGTTTTTT. This translates into CASSAASGGATGELFF.

The chain uses TRBV2 and TRBJ1-6; 7 positions match TRBD1. The V gene's germline CDR1 is SNHLY and CDR2 FYNNEI. After removal of 9 bases from V and 6 bases from J, the junction contained 5 bases not matched to a gene. This CDR3 has 13 residues. The DNA for the CDR3 is TGTGCCAGGGGGGACAGCCTTAATTCACCCCTCCACTTT. This sequence encodes CARGDSLNSPLHF.

This clone appeared once. The chain joins TRBV14 to TRBJ1-6; D possibly corresponds to TRBD1 (6 bases). Per germline, CDR1 SGHDN and CDR2 FVKESK. The CDR3 has 17 residues. Trimming removed 2 bases from V and 0 bases from J, with 11 bases in between. The CDR3 is CASSQIDRSSYNSPLHF. CDR3 coding DNA: TGTGCCAGCAGCCAAATTGACAGGAGCTCCTATAATTCACCCCTCCACTTT.

The chain joins TRBV30 to TRBJ1-4, with D uncertain. The length of the CDR3 is 17 residues. Trimming pared 3 bases from V and 0 bases from J, leaving 17 bases between. The germline CDR1 and CDR2 sequences are GTSNPN and SVGIG (reference sequence). CDR3 sequence reads: CAWRAEEAAATNEKLFF. For the CDR3, the DNA is TGTGCCTGGAGGGCAGAGGAGGCAGCAGCAACTAATGAAAAACTGTTTTTT.

This clone was observed a handful of times. The chain's CDR3 is CASSQTGTYYTQGTEAFF. The CDR3, as DNA: TGCGCCAGCAGCCAAACCGGGACATACTATACCCAGGGTACTGAAGCTTTCTTT. This chain joins TRBV5-1 and TRBJ1-1; the D gene is possibly TRBD1 (6 bases). Trimming left V 4 bases short and J 5 bases short, with 27 bases between. CDR1 is SGHRS and CDR2 is YFSETQ in the germline V gene. The CDR3 loop spans 18 amino acids.

V is TRBV4-2 and J is TRBJ2-7; 8 nucleotides align to TRBD1. The germline V gene has CDR1 LGHNA and CDR2 YNFKEQ. J was trimmed by 6 bases and V by 2 bases; bases with no gene match: 6. This CDR3 region has 14 residues. The CDR3 bases are TGTGCCAGCAGCCAAATCGACAGGGGAGGCGAGCAGTACTTC. Its translation: CASSQIDRGGEQYF.

This clone was seen once. V and J are TRBV20-1 and TRBJ2-1; 8 nucleotides match TRBD1. CDR3 size: 14 residues. Losses at the gene ends were 3 bases for V and 10 bases for J; bases not matched to a gene: 11. Germline V CDR1 and CDR2: DFQATT, SNEGSKA (reference sequence). CDR3 sequence (DNA): TGCAGTGCTAGTTGGCAGGGGGCGGGCGGAGAGCAGTTCTTC. It translates to CSASWQGAGGEQFF.

The rearrangement uses TRBV3-1 (or the pseudogene TRBV3-2) and TRBJ1-6; D is unclear. There are 15 residues in the CDR3. The germline gives CDR1 LGHDT, CDR2 YNNKEL (reference sequence). Trimming pared 1 base from V and 10 bases from J, leaving 14 bases between. CDR3 sequence reads: CASSQGRTGNSPLHF. For the CDR3, the DNA is TGTGCCAGCAGCCAAGGGCGGACGGGGAACTCACCCCTCCACTTT.

The genes are TRBV2 and TRBJ2-6; 8 bases line up with TRBD1. With V trimmed by 6 bases and J by 0 bases, 1 base remained unmatched. Germline-derived CDR1 and CDR2 are SNHLY and FYNNEI. This CDR3 is 15 amino acids long. In nucleotides, the CDR3 is TGTGCCAGCAGGACAGGGGCCTCTGGGGCCAACGTCCTGACTTTC. Protein product: CASRTGASGANVLTF.

This chain connects TRBV2 to TRBJ2-5, with TRBD2 as a possible D gene (7 bases). This CDR3 is built from 15 residues. V was cut by 6 bases and J by 1 base, with 15 bases left in between. Germline lookup yields CDR1 SNHLY and CDR2 FYNNEI. CDR3 protein: CASSRGGGLQETQYF. CDR3 sequence (DNA): TGTGCCAGCAGCAGGGGAGGGGGACTCCAAGAGACCCAGTACTTC. The full variable domain, with the rest looked up from reference TRBV2 and TRBJ2-5, is EPEVTQTPSHQVTQMGQEVILRCVPISNHLYFYWYRQILGQKVEFLVSFYNNEISEKSEIFDDQFSVERPDGSNFTLKIRSTKLEDSAMYFCASSRGGGLQETQYFGPGTRLLVL.

This chain links TRBV13 with TRBJ1-2; D unresolved. Trimming left V 3 bases short and J 8 bases short, with 10 bases between. From germline, CDR1 is PRHDT and CDR2 FYEKMQ (reference sequence). The CDR3 length is 12 residues. CDR3 nucleotide sequence: TGTGCCAGCAGCTTGGGAGGAACGGGCTACACCTTC. Its translation: CASSLGGTGYTF.

CDR3: CASSSPPEAFF. The DNA for the CDR3 is TGCGCCAGCAGTTCCCCTCCTGAAGCTTTCTTT. The rearrangement uses TRBV23-1 and TRBJ1-1; no firm D call. TRBV23-1 is filed as an ORF, its function uncertain. This CDR3 has 11 amino acids. V was pared by 5 bases and J by 6 bases, with 7 bases between.

The chain links TRBV9 to TRBJ1-2, with 9 bases fitting TRBD1. V lost 4 bases, J lost 8 bases, and 12 bases stayed unmatched. The length of the CDR3 is 15 residues. CDR1 SGDLS and CDR2 YYNGEE come from the germline V gene. Written as DNA, the CDR3 is TGTGCCAGCAGCCTTTGGGCGGGACAGGGTTGGGGCTACACCTTC. Translation: CASSLWAGQGWGYTF.

The chain recombines TRBV10-2 with TRBJ2-2; 12 bases are a match to TRBD1. Germline V CDR1 and CDR2: WSHSY, SAAADI. The length of the CDR3 is 18 residues. V shed 6 bases, J shed 0 bases, and the junction held 8 bases outside the gene matches. CDR3 protein: CASSVTGTGGPNTGELFF. CDR3 in DNA: TGCGCCAGCAGCGTTACCGGGACAGGGGGCCCGAACACCGGGGAGCTGTTTTTT.

The rearrangement links TRBV4-1 to TRBJ1-2, with 10 bases identical to TRBD1. With V trimmed by 0 bases and J by 4 bases, 2 bases remained unmatched. The V gene's germline CDR1 is MGHRA and CDR2 YSYEKL. This CDR3 contains 15 residues. This CDR3 is CASSQDRDRGYGYTF. As DNA, the CDR3 is TGCGCCAGCAGCCAAGATCGGGACAGGGGCTATGGCTACACCTTC.

The J gene is TRBJ1-5, the V gene TRBV28; D unclear. The germline gives CDR1 MDHEN, CDR2 SYDVKM. The CDR3 totals 15 residues. V was pared by 1 base and J by 0 bases, with 7 bases between. CDR3: CASSLLTDSNQPQHF. The CDR3 coding sequence is TGTGCCAGCAGTTTATTGACTGATAGCAATCAGCCCCAGCATTTT.